One sample yielded the 16 T cell receptor beta chains listed below, sequenced in a study of T cell responses to AZD1222 COVID-19 vaccine. This table comes from immunoSEQ multiplex PCR, and its TCRdb copy is limited to in-frame clones, with some not included. The repertoire holds 100,000 or so clones, approximately 91% seen once, with about 14% in the top ten. The source was peripheral blood, collected on day 0 of AZD1222 vaccination. The source of these receptors is an adult in good health.

V usage is TRBV11-2 and J usage is TRBJ2-4; D remains ambiguous. Per germline, CDR1 SGHAT and CDR2 FQNNGV. The CDR3 runs to 13 residues. V lost 1 base and J lost 7, with 8 bases in between. The CDR3 nucleotides are TGTGCCAGCAGCTTAGCTCATTCTAACATTCAGTACTTC. Translating it yields CASSLAHSNIQYF.

This sequence joins TRBV6-5 and TRBJ1-2; TRBD1 agrees at 8 bases. Per the germline V gene, CDR1 is MNHEY and CDR2 is SVGAGI. The CDR3 sequence is 13 residues long. The V segment lost 6 bases and the J segment 7 bases; nucleotides outside the gene matches: 7. The CDR3 reads CASSSGGVGGYTF. The CDR3 DNA is TGTGCCAGCAGCTCAGGGGGCGTAGGTGGCTACACCTTC.

The genes are TRBV30 and TRBJ1-1, with D tentatively TRBD1 (6 bases). Germline-derived CDR1 and CDR2 are GTSNPN and SVGIG (reference sequence). V lost 2 bases and J 4 bases, leaving 11 bases between the germline ends. The CDR3 length is 13 residues. CDR3 sequence reads: CAWSSEGGTEAFF. CDR3 in DNA: TGTGCCTGGAGTTCTGAAGGGGGCACTGAAGCTTTCTTT.

This chain links TRBV6-5 with TRBJ1-2; D is possibly TRBD1 (6 bases). This CDR3 has 15 amino acids. Trimming removed 5 bases at V and 8 bases at J, with 21 bases between. Germline loops: CDR1 MNHEY, CDR2 SVGAGI. CDR3: CASSTITGSLGGYTF. CDR3 nucleotide sequence: TGTGCCAGCAGTACAATTACAGGGAGCTTAGGGGGCTACACCTTC.

This chain joins TRBV4-3 and TRBJ1-5; the D is unclear. CDR3 size: 14 residues. Trimming pared 0 bases from V and 7 bases from J, leaving 10 bases between. CDR1 and CDR2 (germline): LGHNA, YSLEER. The CDR3 here is CASSQDPGGQPQHF. The CDR3 nucleotides are TGCGCCAGCAGCCAAGACCCCGGTGGCCAGCCCCAGCATTTT.

V gene TRBV4-2 combines with J gene TRBJ2-7, with 8 bases lining up with TRBD2. This CDR3 is 16 amino acids long. Trimming removed 1 base from V and 3 bases from J; junction bases left unmatched: 8. Germline values: CDR1 LGHNA, CDR2 YNFKEQ. CDR3 residues: CASSQVERGTLYEQYF. In nucleotides, the CDR3 is TGTGCCAGCAGCCAAGTCGAGCGGGGGACCCTCTACGAGCAGTACTTC.

The CDR3 region is CASSVGTAIEKLFF. CDR3 DNA sequence: TGTGCCAGCTCTGTCGGGACAGCAATAGAAAAACTGTTTTTT. This chain uses TRBV6-5 with TRBJ1-4; TRBD1 matches 7 bases. Germline-derived CDR1 and CDR2 are MNHEY and SVGAGI. The V gene end was trimmed by 8 bases and the J gene end by 8 bases; junction bases not matched to a gene: 11. The CDR3 is made up of 14 amino acids.

The chain has TRBV7-9 and TRBJ2-3, with TRBD2 identical over 10 bases. The V gene's germline CDR1 is SEHNR and CDR2 FQNEAQ (reference sequence). J gave up 5 bases and V 2 bases, and 4 bases lay outside the gene matches. This CDR3 region has 15 residues. The chain's CDR3 is CASSLLAGVGDTQYF. Written as DNA, the CDR3 is TGTGCCAGCAGCTTACTAGCGGGGGTGGGAGATACGCAGTATTTT.

V and J are TRBV5-1 and TRBJ1-4, with TRBD1 identical over 7 bases. Germline assignment: CDR1 SGHRS and CDR2 YFSETQ. Trimming took 2 bases from V and 5 from J; bases not matched to a gene: 3. The CDR3 covers 14 residues. CDR3 bases: TGCGCCAGCAGCTTTGGACAGGTCAATGAAAAACTGTTTTTT. Encoded protein: CASSFGQVNEKLFF. The whole variable domain, filled in from reference TRBV5-1 and TRBJ1-4, reads KAGVTQTPRYLIKTRGQQVTLSCSPISGHRSVSWYQQTPGQGLQFLFEYFSETQRNKGNFPGRFSGRQFSNSRSEMNVSTLELGDSALYLCASSFGQVNEKLFFGSGTQLSVL.

V and J are TRBV30 and TRBJ2-7; 9 positions agree with TRBD1. The CDR3 sequence is 14 residues long. The germline gives CDR1 GTSNPN, CDR2 SVGIG (reference sequence). Germline trimming cut 5 bases from V and 2 bases from J; bases unmatched to any gene: 7. The CDR3 sequence: CAWGPGTGTYEQYF. CDR3 bases: TGTGCCTGGGGGCCCGGGACAGGGACCTACGAGCAGTACTTC.

The chain links TRBV11-3 to TRBJ2-2; D is perhaps TRBD1 or TRBD2 (5 bases each). Germline V CDR1 and CDR2: SGHNT, YENEEA. The length of the CDR3 is 16 residues. V lost 4 bases and J lost 5, with 17 bases in between. The CDR3 is CASSSGRSRGTGELFF. CDR3 DNA sequence: TGTGCCAGCAGCTCGGGACGGTCGAGAGGGACCGGGGAGCTGTTTTTT.

The gene calls are TRBV11-2 and TRBJ2-7; D unresolved. The CDR3 is made up of 16 amino acids. Germline V lookup: CDR1 SGHAT, CDR2 FQNNGV. Trimming stripped 3 bases from V and 0 bases from J, with 15 bases between. The CDR3 DNA follows: TGTGCCAGCAGCTTGACTTGGTACGGTGACTCCTACGAGCAGTACTTC. Its translation: CASSLTWYGDSYEQYF. The variable domain in full, completed from reference TRBV11-2 and TRBJ2-7, reads EAGVAQSPRYKIIEKRQSVAFWCNPISGHATLYWYQQILGQGPKLLIQFQNNGVVDDSQLPKDRFSAERLKGVDSTLKIQPAKLEDSAVYLCASSLTWYGDSYEQYFGPGTRLTVT.

The chain recombines TRBV10-2 with TRBJ2-1; tentatively, D is TRBD1 (5 bases). Germline V gene data show CDR1 as WSHSY and CDR2 as SAAADI. V was trimmed by 10 bases and J by 5 bases, leaving 15 bases between them. The CDR3 totals 13 residues. The CDR3 nucleotides are TGCGCCACCCTCCAAGGGGCCAACAATGAGCAGTTCTTC. Translation: CATLQGANNEQFF.

The V call is TRBV30, the J call TRBJ2-5, with unresolved D. Germline assignment: CDR1 GTSNPN and CDR2 SVGIG (reference sequence). Trimming shortened V by 1 base and J by 2 bases, and 2 bases separated the two germline ends. The CDR3 runs 11 residues. The chain's CDR3 is CAWSAQETQYF. DNA for the CDR3: TGTGCCTGGAGTGCACAAGAGACCCAGTACTTC.

The rearrangement uses TRBV6-1 and TRBJ2-2; 7 bases align to TRBD2. Per germline, CDR1 MNHNS and CDR2 SASEGT. J gave up 5 bases and V 4 bases, and 13 bases lay outside the gene matches. This CDR3 comprises 17 residues. The CDR3 DNA sequence: TGTGCCAGCAGTGCTTTGGCGGGGGTTGGGGGAACCGGGGAGCTGTTTTTT. As protein: CASSALAGVGGTGELFF.

This clone turned up a few times. This sequence joins TRBV7-8 and TRBJ1-3; D might be TRBD1 (5 bases). This CDR3 is built from 16 residues. V lost 1 base and J lost 0, with 10 bases in between. Germline V gene sequence: CDR1 SGHVS, CDR2 FQNEAQ. CDR3 nucleotide sequence: TGTGCCAGCAGCTTAGGGCAGGGAAGCTCTGGAAACACCATATATTTT. Encoded protein: CASSLGQGSSGNTIYF.